The TCR beta chain described here comes from a study of blood T cell repertoires in COVID-19. Study-level background: Sources were T cells, B-cell-depleted T cells, or PBMCs; the material itself was cDNA or gDNA.

As handled by the study authors: Reference gene primer amplification yielded estimated nucleated cell counts. Clones were read by immunoSEQ multiplex PCR, and TCRdb kept only the in-frame ones, dropping some. That table furnishes V, J and clone size, whereas the DNA furnished D and trimming. The sample has 300,000 to 400,000 clones, about 90% seen once. V lost 5 bases, J lost 7 bases, and 10 bases stayed unmatched. This CDR3 is built from 15 residues. The germline CDR1 and CDR2 sequences are MDHEN and SYDVKM. The Seattle site enrolled patients during active infection and followed them longitudinally. The chain has TRBV28 and TRBJ2-1, with 8 positions matching TRBD1. Sequencing was performed on peripheral blood. This receptor was taken from a woman aged 65 to 85 with COVID-19, enrolled during active disease. CDR3 DNA sequence: TGTGCCAGCAGTCCCAGCTCGGACAGGGCGAATGAGCAGTTCTTC. This codes for CASSPSSDRANEQFF.